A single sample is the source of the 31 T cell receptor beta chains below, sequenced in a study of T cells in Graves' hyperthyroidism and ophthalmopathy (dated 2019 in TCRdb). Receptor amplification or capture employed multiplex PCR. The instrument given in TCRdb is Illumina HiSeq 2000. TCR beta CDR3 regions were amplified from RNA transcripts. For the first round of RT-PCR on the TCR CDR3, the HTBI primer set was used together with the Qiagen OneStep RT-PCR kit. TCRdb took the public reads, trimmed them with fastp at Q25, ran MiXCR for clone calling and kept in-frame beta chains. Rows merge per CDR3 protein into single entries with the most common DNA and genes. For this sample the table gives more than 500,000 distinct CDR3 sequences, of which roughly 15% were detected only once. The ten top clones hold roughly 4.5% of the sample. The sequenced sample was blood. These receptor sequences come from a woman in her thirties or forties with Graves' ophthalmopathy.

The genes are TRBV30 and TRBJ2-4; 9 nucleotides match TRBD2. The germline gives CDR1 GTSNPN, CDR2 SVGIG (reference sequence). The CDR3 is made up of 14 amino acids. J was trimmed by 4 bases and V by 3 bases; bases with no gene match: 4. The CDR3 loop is CAWSLTSGKNIQYF. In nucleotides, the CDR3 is TGTGCCTGGAGCCTTACTAGCGGGAAAAACATTCAGTACTTC.

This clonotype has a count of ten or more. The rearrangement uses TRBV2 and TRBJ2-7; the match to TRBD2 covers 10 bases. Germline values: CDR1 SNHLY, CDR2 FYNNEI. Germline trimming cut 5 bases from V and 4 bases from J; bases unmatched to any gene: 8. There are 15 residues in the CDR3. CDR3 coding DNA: TGTGCCAGCAGTCTTATAGCGGGAGGCAAATACGAGCAGTACTTC. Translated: CASSLIAGGKYEQYF.

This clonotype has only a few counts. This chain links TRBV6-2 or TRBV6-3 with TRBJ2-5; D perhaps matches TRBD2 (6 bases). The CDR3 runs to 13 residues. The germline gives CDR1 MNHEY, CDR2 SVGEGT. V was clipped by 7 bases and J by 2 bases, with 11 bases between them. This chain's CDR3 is CASTWRGQETQYF. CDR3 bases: TGTGCCAGCACATGGCGGGGACAAGAGACCCAGTACTTC.

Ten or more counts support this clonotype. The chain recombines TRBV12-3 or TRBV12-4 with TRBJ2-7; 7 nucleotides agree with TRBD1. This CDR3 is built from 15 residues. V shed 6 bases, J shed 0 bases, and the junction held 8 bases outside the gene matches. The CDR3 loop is CASSPRQGGSYEQYF. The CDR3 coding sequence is TGTGCCAGCAGCCCCAGACAGGGTGGCTCCTACGAGCAGTACTTC.

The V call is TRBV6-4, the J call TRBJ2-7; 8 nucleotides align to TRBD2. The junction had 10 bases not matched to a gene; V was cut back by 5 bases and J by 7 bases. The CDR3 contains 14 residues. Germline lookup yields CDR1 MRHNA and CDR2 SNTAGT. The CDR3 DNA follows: TGTGCCAGCAGTCCTCTAGCGGGCATTGGGGAGCAGTACTTC. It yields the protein CASSPLAGIGEQYF.

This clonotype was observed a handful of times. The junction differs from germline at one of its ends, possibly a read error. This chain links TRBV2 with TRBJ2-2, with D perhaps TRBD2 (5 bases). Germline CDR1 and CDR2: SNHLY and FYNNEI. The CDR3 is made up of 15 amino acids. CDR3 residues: CASSVVRANTGELSF. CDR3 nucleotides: TGTGCCAGCAGTGTCGTAAGGGCGAACACCGGGGAGCTGTCTTTT.

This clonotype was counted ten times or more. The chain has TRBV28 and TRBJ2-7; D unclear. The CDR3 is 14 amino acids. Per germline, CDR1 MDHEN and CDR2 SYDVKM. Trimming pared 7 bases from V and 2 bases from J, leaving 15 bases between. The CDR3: CASNDLGTPYEQYF. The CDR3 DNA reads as TGTGCCAGCAATGATCTAGGCACTCCCTACGAGCAGTACTTC.

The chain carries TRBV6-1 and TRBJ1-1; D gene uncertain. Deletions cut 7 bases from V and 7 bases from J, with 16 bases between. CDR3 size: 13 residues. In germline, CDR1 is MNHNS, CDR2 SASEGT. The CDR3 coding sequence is TGTGCCAGCACCCCAGCTTCATCGGGTGAAGCTTTCTTT. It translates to CASTPASSGEAFF.

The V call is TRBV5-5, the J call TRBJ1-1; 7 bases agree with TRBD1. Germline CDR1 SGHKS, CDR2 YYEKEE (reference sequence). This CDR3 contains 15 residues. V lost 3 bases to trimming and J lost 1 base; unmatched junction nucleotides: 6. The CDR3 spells CASSSSRDRNTEAFF. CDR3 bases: TGTGCCAGCAGCTCGTCCCGGGACAGGAACACTGAAGCTTTCTTT.

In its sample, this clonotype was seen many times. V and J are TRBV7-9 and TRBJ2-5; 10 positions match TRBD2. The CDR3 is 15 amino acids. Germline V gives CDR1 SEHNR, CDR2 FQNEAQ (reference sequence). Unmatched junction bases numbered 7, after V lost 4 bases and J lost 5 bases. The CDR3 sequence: CASSSSGGLWETQYF. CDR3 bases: TGTGCCAGCAGCTCTAGCGGGGGCCTTTGGGAGACCCAGTACTTC. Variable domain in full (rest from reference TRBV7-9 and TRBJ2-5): DTGVSQNPRHKITKRGQNVTFRCDPISEHNRLYWYRQTLGQGPEFLTYFQNEAQLEKSRLLSDRFSAERPKGSFSTLEIQRTEQGDSAMYLCASSSSGGLWETQYFGPGTRLLVL.

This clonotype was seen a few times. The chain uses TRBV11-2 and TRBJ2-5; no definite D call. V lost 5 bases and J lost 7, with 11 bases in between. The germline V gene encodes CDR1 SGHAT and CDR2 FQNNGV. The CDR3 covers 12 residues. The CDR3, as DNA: TGTGCCAGCAGCCAGCCCAGATGGACCCAGTACTTC. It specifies CASSQPRWTQYF.

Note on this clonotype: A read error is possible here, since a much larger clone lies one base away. The CDR3 region is CASSLRQVSTVAFF. Here the CDR3 DNA reads TGTGCCAGCAGCCTACGACAGGTGAGCACTGTAGCTTTCTTT. The chain employs TRBV7-9 and TRBJ1-1; weak D call: TRBD1 (6 bases). Germline V gene data show CDR1 as SEHNR and CDR2 as FQNEAQ (reference sequence). The CDR3 extends over 14 amino acids.

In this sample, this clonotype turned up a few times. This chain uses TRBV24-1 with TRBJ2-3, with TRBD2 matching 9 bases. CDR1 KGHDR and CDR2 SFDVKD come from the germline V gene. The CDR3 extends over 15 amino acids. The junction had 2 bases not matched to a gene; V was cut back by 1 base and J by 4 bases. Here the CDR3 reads CATSDLAGGPDTQYF. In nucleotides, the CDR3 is TGTGCCACCAGTGATTTAGCGGGAGGCCCAGATACGCAGTATTTT.

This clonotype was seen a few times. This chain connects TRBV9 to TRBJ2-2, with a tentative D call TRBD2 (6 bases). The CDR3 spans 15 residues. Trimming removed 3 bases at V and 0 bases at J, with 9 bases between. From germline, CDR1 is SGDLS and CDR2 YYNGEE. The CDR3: CASSAEGSNTGELFF. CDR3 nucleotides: TGTGCCAGCAGCGCGGAGGGATCGAACACCGGGGAGCTGTTTTTT.

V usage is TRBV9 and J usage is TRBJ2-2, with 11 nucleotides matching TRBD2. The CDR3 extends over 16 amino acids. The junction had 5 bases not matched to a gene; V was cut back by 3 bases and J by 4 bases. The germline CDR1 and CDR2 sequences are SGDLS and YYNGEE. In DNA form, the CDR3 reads TGTGCCAGCAGCGCCGCCCTAGCGGGGGGCACCGGGGAGCTGTTTTTT. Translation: CASSAALAGGTGELFF.

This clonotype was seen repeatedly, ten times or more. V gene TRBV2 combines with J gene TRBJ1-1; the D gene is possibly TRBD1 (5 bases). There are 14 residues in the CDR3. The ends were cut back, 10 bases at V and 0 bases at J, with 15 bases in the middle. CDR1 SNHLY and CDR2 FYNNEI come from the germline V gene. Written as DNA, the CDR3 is TGTGCCACCCTGCCGGGACCCTTGAACACTGAAGCTTTCTTT. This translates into CATLPGPLNTEAFF.

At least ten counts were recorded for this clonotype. Written as DNA, the CDR3 is TGTGCCAGCAATAAGGGACAGCTGGGAAGGGAGCAGTACTTC. Amino acids: CASNKGQLGREQYF. The rearrangement uses TRBV2 and TRBJ2-7; 7 bases are a match to TRBD1. Germline-derived CDR1 and CDR2 are SNHLY and FYNNEI. CDR3 length: 14 residues. Trimming removed 7 bases from V and 7 bases from J; junction bases left unmatched: 13.

The CDR3 loop reads CASSLGNPNTGELFF. The CDR3 nucleotides read TGCGCCAGCAGCTTGGGGAATCCCAACACCGGGGAGCTGTTTTTT. The chain couples TRBV5-1 to TRBJ2-2; D ambiguous. This CDR3 is 15 amino acids long. V was clipped by 0 bases and J by 2 bases, with 8 bases between them. Germline assignment: CDR1 SGHRS and CDR2 YFSETQ.

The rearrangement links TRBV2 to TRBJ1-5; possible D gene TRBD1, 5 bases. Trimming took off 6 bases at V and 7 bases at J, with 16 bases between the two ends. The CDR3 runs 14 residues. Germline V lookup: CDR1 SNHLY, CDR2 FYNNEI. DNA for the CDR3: TGTGCCAGCAGCCCTGAAGGGGCGGGCCAGCCCCAGCATTTT. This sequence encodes CASSPEGAGQPQHF. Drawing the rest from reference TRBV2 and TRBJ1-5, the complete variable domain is EPEVTQTPSHQVTQMGQEVILRCVPISNHLYFYWYRQILGQKVEFLVSFYNNEISEKSEIFDDQFSVERPDGSNFTLKIRSTKLEDSAMYFCASSPEGAGQPQHFGDGTRLSIL.

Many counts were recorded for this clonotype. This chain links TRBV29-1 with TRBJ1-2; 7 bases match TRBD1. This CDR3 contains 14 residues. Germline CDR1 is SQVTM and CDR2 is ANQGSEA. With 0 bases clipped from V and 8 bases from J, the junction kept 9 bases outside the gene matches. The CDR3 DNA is TGCAGCGTTGAAGAGGCAGGGGGAGCGGAGGGCTACACCTTC. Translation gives CSVEEAGGAEGYTF.

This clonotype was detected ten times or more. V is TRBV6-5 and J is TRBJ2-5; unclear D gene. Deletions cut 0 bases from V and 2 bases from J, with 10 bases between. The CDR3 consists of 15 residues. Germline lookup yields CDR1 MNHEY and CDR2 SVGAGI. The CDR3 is CASSYSASLQETQYF. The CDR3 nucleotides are TGTGCCAGCAGTTACTCGGCCAGCCTACAAGAGACCCAGTACTTC.

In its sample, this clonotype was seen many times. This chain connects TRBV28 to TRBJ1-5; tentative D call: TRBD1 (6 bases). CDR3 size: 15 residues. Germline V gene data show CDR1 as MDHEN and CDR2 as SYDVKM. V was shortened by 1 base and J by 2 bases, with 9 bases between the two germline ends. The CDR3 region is CASSLFRTGNQPQHF. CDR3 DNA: TGTGCCAGCAGTTTATTTCGGACAGGCAATCAGCCCCAGCATTTT.

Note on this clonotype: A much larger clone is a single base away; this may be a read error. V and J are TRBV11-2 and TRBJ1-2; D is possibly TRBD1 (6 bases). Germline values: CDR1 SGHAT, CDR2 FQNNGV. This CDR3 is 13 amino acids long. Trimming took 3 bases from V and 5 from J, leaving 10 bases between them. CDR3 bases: TGTGCCAGCAGCTTCGGGGGCCAGTATGGCTACACCTTC. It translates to CASSFGGQYGYTF.

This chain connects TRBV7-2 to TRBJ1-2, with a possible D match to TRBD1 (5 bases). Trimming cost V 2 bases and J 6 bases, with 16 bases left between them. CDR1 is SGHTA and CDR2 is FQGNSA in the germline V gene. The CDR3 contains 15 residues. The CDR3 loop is CASSLTGTAVHGYTF. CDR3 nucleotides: TGTGCCAGCAGCTTAACCGGGACGGCAGTTCATGGCTACACCTTC. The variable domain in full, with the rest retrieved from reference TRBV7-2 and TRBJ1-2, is GAGVSQSPSNKVTEKGKDVELRCDPISGHTALYWYRQSLGQGLEFLIYFQGNSAPDKSGLPSDRFSAERTGGSVSTLTIQRTQQEDSAVYLCASSLTGTAVHGYTFGSGTRLTVV.

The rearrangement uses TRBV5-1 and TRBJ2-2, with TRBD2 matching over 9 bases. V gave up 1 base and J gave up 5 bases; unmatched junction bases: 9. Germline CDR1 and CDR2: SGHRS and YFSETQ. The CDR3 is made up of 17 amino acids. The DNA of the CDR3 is TGCGCCAGCAGCTTGCTCCTAGCGGGATCCCTTACCGGGGAGCTGTTTTTT. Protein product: CASSLLLAGSLTGELFF.

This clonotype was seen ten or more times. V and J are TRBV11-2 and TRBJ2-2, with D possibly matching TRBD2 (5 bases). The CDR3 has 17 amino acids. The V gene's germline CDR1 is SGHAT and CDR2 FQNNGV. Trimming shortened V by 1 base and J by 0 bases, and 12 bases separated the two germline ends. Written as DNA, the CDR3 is TGTGCCAGCAGCTTAGGCGGGTCCTTCTCGAACACCGGGGAGCTGTTTTTT. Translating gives CASSLGGSFSNTGELFF.

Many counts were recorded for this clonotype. CDR3 protein: CATSRDRRTVGVTQYF. The CDR3 DNA sequence: TGTGCCACCAGCAGAGATCGGAGGACGGTCGGAGTGACCCAGTACTTC. The rearrangement links TRBV15 to TRBJ2-5, with TRBD2 as a possible D gene (5 bases). Trimming shortened V by 0 bases and J by 7 bases, and 18 bases separated the two germline ends. Looked up from germline, CDR1 is LNHNV and CDR2 is YYDKDF (reference sequence). The CDR3 has 16 residues.

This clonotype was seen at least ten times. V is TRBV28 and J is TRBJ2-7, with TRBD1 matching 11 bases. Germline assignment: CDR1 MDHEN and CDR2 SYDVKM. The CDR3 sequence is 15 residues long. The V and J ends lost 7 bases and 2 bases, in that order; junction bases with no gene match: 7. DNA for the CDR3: TGTGCCAGCACTAGGGGGACAGGGGGGCCCTACGAGCAGTACTTC. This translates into CASTRGTGGPYEQYF.

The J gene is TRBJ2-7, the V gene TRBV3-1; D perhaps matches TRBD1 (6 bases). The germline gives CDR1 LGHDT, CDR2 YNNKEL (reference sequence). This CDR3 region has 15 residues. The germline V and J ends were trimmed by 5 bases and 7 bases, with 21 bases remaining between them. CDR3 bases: TGTGCCAGCAGCAGGGGGACCAACAGAGGAGGAGAGCAGTACTTC. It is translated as CASSRGTNRGGEQYF.

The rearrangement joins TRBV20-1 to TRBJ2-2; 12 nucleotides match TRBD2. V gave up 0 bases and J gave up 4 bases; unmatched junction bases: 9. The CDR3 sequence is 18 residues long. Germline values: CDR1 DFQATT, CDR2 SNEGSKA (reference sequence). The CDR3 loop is CSARDTTSGGSSTGELFF. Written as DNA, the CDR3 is TGCAGTGCTAGAGATACGACTAGCGGGGGTAGTAGCACCGGGGAGCTGTTTTTT.

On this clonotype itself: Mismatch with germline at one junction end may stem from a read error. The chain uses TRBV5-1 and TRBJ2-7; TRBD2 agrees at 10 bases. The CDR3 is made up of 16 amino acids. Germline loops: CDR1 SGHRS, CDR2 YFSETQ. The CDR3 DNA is TGCGCCAGCAGCCCCAGAGAAACTAGCGGGGCCTACGGGCAGTACTTC. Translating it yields CASSPRETSGAYGQYF.